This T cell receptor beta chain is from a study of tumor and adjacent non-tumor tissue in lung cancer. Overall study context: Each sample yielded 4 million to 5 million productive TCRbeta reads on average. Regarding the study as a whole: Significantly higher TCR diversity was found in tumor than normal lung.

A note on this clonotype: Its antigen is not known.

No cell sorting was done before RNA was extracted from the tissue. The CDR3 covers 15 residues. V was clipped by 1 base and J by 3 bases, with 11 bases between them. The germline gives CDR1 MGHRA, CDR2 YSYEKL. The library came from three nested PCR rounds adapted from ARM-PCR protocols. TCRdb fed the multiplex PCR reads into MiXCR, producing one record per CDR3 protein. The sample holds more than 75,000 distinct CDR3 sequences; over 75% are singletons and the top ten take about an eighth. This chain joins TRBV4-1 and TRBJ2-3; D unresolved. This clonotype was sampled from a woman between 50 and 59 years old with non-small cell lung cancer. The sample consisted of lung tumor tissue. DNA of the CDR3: TGCGCCAGCAGCCAAGGGCTATCTACTACAGATACGCAGTATTTT. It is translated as CASSQGLSTTDTQYF.